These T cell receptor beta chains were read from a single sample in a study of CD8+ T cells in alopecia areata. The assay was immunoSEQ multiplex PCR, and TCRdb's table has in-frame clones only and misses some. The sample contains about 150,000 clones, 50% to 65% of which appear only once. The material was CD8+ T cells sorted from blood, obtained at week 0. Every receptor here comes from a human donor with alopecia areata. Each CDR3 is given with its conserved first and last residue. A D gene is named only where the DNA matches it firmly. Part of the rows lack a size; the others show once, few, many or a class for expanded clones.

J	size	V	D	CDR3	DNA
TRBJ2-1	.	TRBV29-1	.	CSVDVENEQFF	TGCAGCGTTGATGTGGAGAATGAGCAGTTCTTC
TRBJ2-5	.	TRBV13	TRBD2	CASSERGDLETQYF	TGTGCCAGCAGTGAGCGGGGGGATTTAGAGACCCAGTACTTC
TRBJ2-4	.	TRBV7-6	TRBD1	CASSLGGQWGTAKNIQYF	TGTGCCAGCAGCTTAGGGGGACAGTGGGGTACAGCCAAAAACATTCAGTACTTC
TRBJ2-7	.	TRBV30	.	CAWTLNRAYEQYF	TGTGCCTGGACCCTGAACAGGGCCTACGAGCAGTACTTC
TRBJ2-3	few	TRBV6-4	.	CASRGGGTQYF	TGTGCCAGCAGGGGCGGCGGTACGCAGTATTTT
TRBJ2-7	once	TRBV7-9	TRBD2	CASRPLAGGSYEQYF	TGTGCCAGCAGGCCTCTAGCGGGGGGGTCCTACGAGCAGTACTTC
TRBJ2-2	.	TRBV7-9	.	CASSSAGSGELFF	TGTGCCAGCAGCTCGGCCGGGTCCGGGGAGCTGTTTTTT
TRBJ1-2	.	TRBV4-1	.	CASRQTANPYGYTF	TGCGCCAGCAGACAAACAGCAAACCCCTATGGCTACACCTTC
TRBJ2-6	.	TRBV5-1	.	CASSLEAESGANVLTF	TGCGCCAGCAGCTTGGAGGCTGAATCTGGGGCCAACGTCCTGACTTTC
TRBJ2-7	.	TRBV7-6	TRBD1	CASSYRDSYEQYF	TGTGCCAGCAGCTATAGGGACAGCTACGAGCAGTACTTC
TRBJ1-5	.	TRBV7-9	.	CASSFNNQPQHF	TGTGCCAGCAGCTTCAATAATCAGCCCCAGCATTTT
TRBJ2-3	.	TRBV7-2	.	CASSLPGPRDTQYF	TGTGCCAGCAGCCTGCCGGGCCCGCGAGATACGCAGTATTTT
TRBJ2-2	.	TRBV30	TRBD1	CASPTGNTGELFF	TGTGCCTCCCCGACAGGGAACACCGGGGAGCTATTTTTT
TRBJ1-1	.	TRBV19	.	CGPGRFGTEAFF	TGTGGACCAGGGAGATTTGGCACTGAAGCTTTCTTT
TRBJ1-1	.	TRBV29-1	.	CSVDGDNTEAFF	TGCAGCGTTGACGGGGACAACACTGAAGCTTTCTTT
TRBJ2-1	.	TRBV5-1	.	CASSPPHVPTRLGYNEQFF	TGCGCCAGCAGCCCCCCCCATGTCCCGACTCGCCTCGGTTACAATGAGCAGTTCTTC